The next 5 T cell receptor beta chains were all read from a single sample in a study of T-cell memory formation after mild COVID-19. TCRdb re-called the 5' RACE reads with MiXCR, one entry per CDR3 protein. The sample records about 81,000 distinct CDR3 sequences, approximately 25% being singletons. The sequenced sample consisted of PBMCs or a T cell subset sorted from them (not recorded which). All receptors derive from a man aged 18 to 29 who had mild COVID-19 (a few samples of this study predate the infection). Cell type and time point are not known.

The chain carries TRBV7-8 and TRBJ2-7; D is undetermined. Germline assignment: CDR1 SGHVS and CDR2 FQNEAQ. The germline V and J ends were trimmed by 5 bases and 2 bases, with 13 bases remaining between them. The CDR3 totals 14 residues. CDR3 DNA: TGTGCCAGCAGCCTCTTTATAGCCACCTACGAGCAGTACGTC. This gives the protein CASSLFIATYEQYV.

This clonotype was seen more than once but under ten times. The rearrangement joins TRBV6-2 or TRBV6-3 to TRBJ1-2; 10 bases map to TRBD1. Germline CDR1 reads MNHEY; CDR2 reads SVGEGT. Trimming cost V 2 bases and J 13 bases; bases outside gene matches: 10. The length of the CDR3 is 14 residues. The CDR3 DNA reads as TGTGCCAGCAGTTACCCGGACAGGGGGTTTCGTTGCACCTTC. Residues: CASSYPDRGFRCTF.

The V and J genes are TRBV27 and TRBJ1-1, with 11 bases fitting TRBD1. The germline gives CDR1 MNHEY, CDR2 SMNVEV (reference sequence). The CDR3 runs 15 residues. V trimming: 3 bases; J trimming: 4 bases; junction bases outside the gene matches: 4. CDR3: CASSFAGTGGTEAFF. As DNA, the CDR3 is TGTGCCAGCAGTTTCGCTGGGACAGGGGGCACTGAAGCTTTCTTT.

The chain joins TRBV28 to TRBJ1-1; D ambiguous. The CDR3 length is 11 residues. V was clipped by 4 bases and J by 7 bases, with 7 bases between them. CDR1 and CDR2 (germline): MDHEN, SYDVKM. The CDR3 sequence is CASSSSLEAFF. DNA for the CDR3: TGTGCCAGCAGTTCTAGTCTTGAAGCTTTCTTT.

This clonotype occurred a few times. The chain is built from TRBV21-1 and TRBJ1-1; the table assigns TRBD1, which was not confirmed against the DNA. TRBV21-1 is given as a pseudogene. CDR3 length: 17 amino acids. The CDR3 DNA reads TGTGCCAGCAGCAAAGGTACCAGGACAGGGAAGAACACTGAAGCTTTCTTT. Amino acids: CASSKGTRTGKNTEAFF.